The present T cell receptor beta chain was sequenced within a study of blood T cells in healthy people across ages. The table lists this clonotype with many counts. What it binds is not known. Trimming left V 0 bases short and J 8 bases short, with 13 bases between. Germline lookup yields CDR1 ENHRY and CDR2 SYGVKD. The CDR3 covers 14 residues. Primed by a sample-barcoded 5' primer and a J-beta primer mix, a second PCR proceeded for 7 to 11 cycles. Via MiXCR, TCRdb re-called the 5' RACE reads, giving one row per CDR3 protein. The table records 550,000 to 650,000 distinct CDR3 sequences, roughly 30% of them present only once. Findings and limits, study-wide: Measured against age, TCR beta diversity per million T cells decreased in a roughly linear manner.

The V call is TRBV10-3, the J call TRBJ1-2; D is unclear. This TCR was sampled from a woman of 80 years or more in good health. The sequenced material came from blood. The CDR3 coding sequence is TGTGCCATCAGTGAGTCTTTGACGGCTCAAGGCTACACCTTC. Translating it yields CAISESLTAQGYTF.